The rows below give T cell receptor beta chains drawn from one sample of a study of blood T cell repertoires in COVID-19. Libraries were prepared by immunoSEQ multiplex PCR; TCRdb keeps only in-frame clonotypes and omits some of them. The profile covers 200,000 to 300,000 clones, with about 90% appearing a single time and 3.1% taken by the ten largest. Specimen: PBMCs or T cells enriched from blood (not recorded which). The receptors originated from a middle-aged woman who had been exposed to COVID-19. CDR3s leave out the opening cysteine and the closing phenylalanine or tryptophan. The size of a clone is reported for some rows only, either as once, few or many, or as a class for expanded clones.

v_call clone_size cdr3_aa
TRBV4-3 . ASSQAGTSGSHTQY
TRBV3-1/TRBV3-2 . ASSQADTGSYT
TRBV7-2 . ASSFGLAGQRLF
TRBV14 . ASSQGLAGWDTQY
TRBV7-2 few ASSYRGNQPQH
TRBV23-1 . ASSQSGGGNQPQH
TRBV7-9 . ASSSRQNRGSEAF
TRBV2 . ASSDAQVFNTEAF
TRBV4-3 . ASSQGPSGREGDTQY
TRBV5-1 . ASSIGWFGSGGLAKNIQY
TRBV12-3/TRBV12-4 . ASRGQSNQPQH
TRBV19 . ATRKSSGNTIY
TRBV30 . ACGQGGATDTQY
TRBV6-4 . ASSDTDRGRMDEQF
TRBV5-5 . ASSLSSLRQGINTIY
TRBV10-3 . AIEPSGDNEQF
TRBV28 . ASSPPGGVNTGELF
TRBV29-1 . SVETDRGGYT
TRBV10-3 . AITTGTDTQY
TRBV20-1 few SASDGGGELF
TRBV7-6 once ASSPNAVGTEAF
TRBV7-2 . ASSLQRGGGTDTQY
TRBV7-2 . ASSQDRGPPYEQY
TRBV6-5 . ASSPRDRGSEQY
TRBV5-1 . ASSLDGGTEAF
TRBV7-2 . ASSSPGLARDTQY
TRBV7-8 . ASSSSAGPANYGYT
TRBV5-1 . ASSFPQGEPDLNEQF
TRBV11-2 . ASSVAGLGHRIEAF
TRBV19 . ASSIMISGANTQY
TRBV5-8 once ASSLVNAWEGEQF
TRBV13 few ASTPGQGNSYEQY
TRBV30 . AWSVQENQPQH
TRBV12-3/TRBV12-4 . ASSLGSSGIQY
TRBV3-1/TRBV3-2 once ASSLNRPDEKLF
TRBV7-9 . ASSQGVTGLNQPQH
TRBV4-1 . ASSPGLGGLLF
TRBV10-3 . AISATGLDEQF
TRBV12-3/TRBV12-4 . ASSLGRDCT
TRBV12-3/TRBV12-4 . ASSFLADYGYT
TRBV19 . ASSTRGPTGELF
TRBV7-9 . ASSFYRSGRDNNEQF
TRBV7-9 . ASSSGTGVTEAF
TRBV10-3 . ATARAGYEQY
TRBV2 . ASKLFGGEGQETQY
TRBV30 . AWSQVVPGYT
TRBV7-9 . ASSTGTSGGRTDTQY
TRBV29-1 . SVAPSTDTQY
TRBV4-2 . ASSQDREPGELF
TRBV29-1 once SARQGRTEAF